This T cell receptor beta chain was captured by sequencing in a study of molecular identifiers for immune sequencing clone quantification. Libraries of bulk TCR were made by previously described methods (with listed TCR primers). TCRdb fed the PCR reads into MiXCR, producing one record per CDR3 protein. The sample includes some 320,000 distinct CDR3 sequences, 20% to 25% seen only once; the top ten take approximately 0.85%. This clonotype occurred a few times. Its specificity is not known. Study conclusions and caveats: Jurkat TCR RNA spiked in from one cell (amid roughly 970,000 naive cells) was reportedly detectable.

Libraries for naive CD8 T cells, which were made from 20,000 to 1,000,000 sorted cells, drew on 10%, 30% or 50% of the RNA. Trimming left V 0 bases short and J 4 bases short, with 13 bases between. CDR1 and CDR2 (germline): LGHDT, YNNKEL (reference sequence). CDR3 length: 16 amino acids. Source material: naive CD8+ T cells from blood, with Jurkat cell RNA spiked in. Subset described: FACS-sorted CD8+CD4-CCR7+CD45RA+ naive T cells. The V and J genes are TRBV3-1 and TRBJ2-1; no definite D call. The sequence was obtained from a human donor in good health. Some libraries in this study had Jurkat cell RNA spiked in. CDR3 nucleotide sequence: TGTGCCAGCAGCCAAGATTACGGAGAGCTATACAATGAGCAGTTCTTC. This gives the protein CASSQDYGELYNEQFF.